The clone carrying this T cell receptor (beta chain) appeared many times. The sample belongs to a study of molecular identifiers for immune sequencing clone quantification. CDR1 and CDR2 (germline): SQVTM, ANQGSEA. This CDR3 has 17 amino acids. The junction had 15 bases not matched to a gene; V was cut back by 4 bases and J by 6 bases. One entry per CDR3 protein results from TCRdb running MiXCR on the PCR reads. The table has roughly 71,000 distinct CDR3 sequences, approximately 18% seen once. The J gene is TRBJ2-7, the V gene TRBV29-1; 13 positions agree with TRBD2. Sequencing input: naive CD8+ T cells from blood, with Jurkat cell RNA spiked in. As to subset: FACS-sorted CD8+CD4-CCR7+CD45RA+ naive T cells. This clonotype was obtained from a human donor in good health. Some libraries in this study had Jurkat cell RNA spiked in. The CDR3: CSVAWDFTSGRESEQYF. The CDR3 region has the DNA TGCAGCGTTGCCTGGGATTTTACTAGCGGGAGGGAAAGCGAGCAGTACTTC.